Each of the 2 T cell receptor beta chains below was sequenced from the same sample in a study of blood T cells in healthy people across ages. A second about 7 to 11 cycle PCR used barcoded and J-beta primers. TCRdb called the 5' RACE reads again in MiXCR, with one record for every CDR3 protein. In the table there are roughly 1.5 million distinct CDR3 sequences, 40% to 45% of which are singletons. What was sequenced was blood. All receptors derive from a woman between 18 and 29 years old in good health.

The chain uses TRBV9 and TRBJ2-6, with a weak D call TRBD1 (6 bases). V lost 3 bases and J lost 4, with 17 bases in between. This CDR3 comprises 17 residues. Germline CDR1 and CDR2: SGDLS and YYNGEE. CDR3 sequence (DNA): TGTGCCAGCAGCGCCCACACAGCAGGGGCCGGGGCCAACGTCCTGACTTTC. This sequence encodes CASSAHTAGAGANVLTF.

The gene calls are TRBV5-8 and TRBJ2-5; the match to TRBD1 covers 7 bases. The closer fit of TRBJ2-7 to the DNA end suggests the J call may be wrong. Germline V lookup: CDR1 SGHTS, CDR2 YDEGEE. The CDR3 consists of 14 residues. CDR3 in amino acids: CASSPIRTGYEQYF. The DNA for the CDR3 is TGTGCCAGCAGCCCCATCCGGACAGGCTACGAGCAGTACTTC.